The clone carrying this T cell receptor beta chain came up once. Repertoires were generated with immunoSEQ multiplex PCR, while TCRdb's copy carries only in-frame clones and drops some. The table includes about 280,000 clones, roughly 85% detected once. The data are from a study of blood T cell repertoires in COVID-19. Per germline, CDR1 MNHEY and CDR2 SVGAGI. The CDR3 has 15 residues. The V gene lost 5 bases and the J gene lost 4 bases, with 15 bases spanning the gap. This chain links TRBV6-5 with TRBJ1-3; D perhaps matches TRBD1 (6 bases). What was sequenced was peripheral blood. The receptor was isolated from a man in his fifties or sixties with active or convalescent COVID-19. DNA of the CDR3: TGTGCCAGCAGTAGTGCAGGGGCGTGGGGAAACACCATATATTTT. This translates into CASSSAGAWGNTIYF.